This T cell receptor (beta chain) was observed in a study of naive and memory T cell subsets. For this clonotype: Its antigen is undetermined.

Sequential positive selection took CD4 T cells first, then CD8 T cells. Study-wide findings and caveats: Possibly reflecting memory cells re-expressing CD45RA, a few larger clonotypes occurred in naive repertoires, especially CD8. Findings for naive and memory subsets could not be checked against ground truth. Between naive and memory subsets, TCR abundance power law exponents differed.

Two oligonucleotides, mixed equimolar, formed the beta constant-region primer covering TRBC1 and TRBC2. Nested alpha and beta constant-region primers with the SP2 primer drove four PCR rounds on ligated cDNA. MiXCR was run by TCRdb on the UMI-ligation and nested PCR reads, yielding one entry per CDR3 protein. This repertoire shows around 140,000 distinct CDR3 sequences, about 20% found once; its top ten account for 0.11%. Source material: naive CD4+ T cells from blood. The TCR comes from a human donor in good health.

DNA of the CDR3: TGCGCCAGCAGCTTGGTGCAGGAAGAGACCCAGTACTTC. Translated, it gives CASSLVQEETQYF. The rearrangement uses TRBV5-1 and TRBJ2-5; D not certain. Germline V gene lookup returns CDR1 SGHRS and CDR2 YFSETQ. Trimming took 0 bases from V and 3 from J, leaving 6 bases between them. This CDR3 is built from 13 residues. Full variable domain (rest looked up from reference TRBV5-1 and TRBJ2-5): KAGVTQTPRYLIKTRGQQVTLSCSPISGHRSVSWYQQTPGQGLQFLFEYFSETQRNKGNFPGRFSGRQFSNSRSEMNVSTLELGDSALYLCASSLVQEETQYFGPGTRLLVL.